The present T cell receptor (beta chain) was sequenced within a study of Ad26.COV2.S vaccination and SARS-CoV-2 variants. The V end was cut by 0 bases, the J end by 8 bases, with 14 bases between. Per the germline V gene, CDR1 is SGHKS and CDR2 is YYEKEE (reference sequence). The CDR3 runs to 14 residues. Described treatment: around 19 received Ad26.COV2.S at low or high dose, single or two shots; roughly five received placebo; per-sample allocation not given. Specimen acquisition occurred on day 63 following the initial vaccine or placebo injection. Repertoires were generated with immunoSEQ multiplex PCR, while TCRdb's copy carries only in-frame clones and drops some. The sample carries around 450,000 clones, about 92% recorded once.

The sequenced sample was peripheral blood, obtained in a trial of Ad26.COV2.S vaccine versus placebo. This sequence joins TRBV5-5 and TRBJ1-2; perhaps TRBD1 as D (5 bases). The clonotype comes from a person between 18 and 65 years old who received the Ad26.COV2.S COVID-19 vaccine or a placebo. Here the CDR3 DNA reads TGTGCCAGCAGCTTGGGCCCAGGGAAGGACGGCTACACCTTC. Translated: CASSLGPGKDGYTF.